At least ten counts were recorded for the clone carrying this T cell receptor beta chain. Its target is unknown. 5'RACE with 10-nucleotide random UMIs produced the cDNA. In each sequencing run, over 170 million TCR-beta sequences were generated from 15-18 subjects. TCRdb re-called the 5' RACE reads with MiXCR, one entry per CDR3 protein. The sample lists about 42,000 distinct CDR3 sequences; 20% to 25% were seen once. As for time point: technical triplicate 3. The data derive from a study of neurological immune-mediated disorders. Study-level results: Private repertoires in all groups were suggested, as expanded clones shared no CDR3 amino acid sequences across subjects.

Material for sequencing was PBMCs. The receptor's source is a man aged 55 to 70 with HTLV-1-associated myelopathy (HAM/TSP).

The DNA for the CDR3 is TGTGCCAGCAGCTTGTCCGGGACTAGCGGGAACAATGAGCAGTTCTTC. This sequence encodes CASSLSGTSGNNEQFF. The chain joins TRBV7-9 to TRBJ2-1; 13 positions agree with TRBD2. Germline CDR1 is SEHNR and CDR2 is FQNEAQ (reference sequence). The V segment lost 3 bases and the J segment 5 bases; nucleotides outside the gene matches: 4. The CDR3 sequence is 16 residues long.